This T cell receptor beta chain stems from a study of T cell clones after liver transplantation. Overall study: Standard immunosuppression, with no induction, continued until 12-24 months after transplant.

The trim removed 4 bases at V and 0 bases at J, leaving 15 bases unmatched. The V gene's germline CDR1 is LGHNA and CDR2 YNFKEQ. The length of the CDR3 is 20 residues. Thawed unstimulated PBMCs were FACS-sorted by CD3, CD4 and CD8 into two populations. The method was immunoSEQ multiplex PCR; TCRdb's version includes in-frame clones alone and lacks a portion of them. Of roughly 120,000 clones listed, approximately 90% were seen once; the top ten hold approximately 0.88%. The sequence was obtained from a human patient who received a liver transplant. Some T cells may have originated in the graft donor. The chain has TRBV4-2 and TRBJ2-1, with 10 bases matching TRBD2. Sample: CD4+ T cells from blood, taken 12 months after liver transplant. This CDR3 reads CASSPPVGTSALSSYNEQFF. The CDR3 DNA reads as TGTGCCAGCAGCCCTCCCGTCGGGACTAGCGCCCTGAGCTCCTACAATGAGCAGTTCTTC.